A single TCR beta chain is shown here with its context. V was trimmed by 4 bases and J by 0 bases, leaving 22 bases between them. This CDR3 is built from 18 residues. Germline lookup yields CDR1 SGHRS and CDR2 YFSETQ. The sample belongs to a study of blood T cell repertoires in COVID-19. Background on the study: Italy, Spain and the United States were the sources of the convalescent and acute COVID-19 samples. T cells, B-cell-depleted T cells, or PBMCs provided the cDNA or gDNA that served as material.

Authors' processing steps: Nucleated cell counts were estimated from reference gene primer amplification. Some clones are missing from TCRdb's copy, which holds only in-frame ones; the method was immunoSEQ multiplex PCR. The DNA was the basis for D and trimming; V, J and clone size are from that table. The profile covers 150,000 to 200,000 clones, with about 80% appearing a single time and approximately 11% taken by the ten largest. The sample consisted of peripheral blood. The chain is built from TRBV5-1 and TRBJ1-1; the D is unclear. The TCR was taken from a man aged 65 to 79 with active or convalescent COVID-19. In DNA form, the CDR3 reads TGCGCCAGCAGCCCAGCGATGGCCCCAACCTTGATGAACACTGAAGCTTTCTTT. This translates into CASSPAMAPTLMNTEAFF.